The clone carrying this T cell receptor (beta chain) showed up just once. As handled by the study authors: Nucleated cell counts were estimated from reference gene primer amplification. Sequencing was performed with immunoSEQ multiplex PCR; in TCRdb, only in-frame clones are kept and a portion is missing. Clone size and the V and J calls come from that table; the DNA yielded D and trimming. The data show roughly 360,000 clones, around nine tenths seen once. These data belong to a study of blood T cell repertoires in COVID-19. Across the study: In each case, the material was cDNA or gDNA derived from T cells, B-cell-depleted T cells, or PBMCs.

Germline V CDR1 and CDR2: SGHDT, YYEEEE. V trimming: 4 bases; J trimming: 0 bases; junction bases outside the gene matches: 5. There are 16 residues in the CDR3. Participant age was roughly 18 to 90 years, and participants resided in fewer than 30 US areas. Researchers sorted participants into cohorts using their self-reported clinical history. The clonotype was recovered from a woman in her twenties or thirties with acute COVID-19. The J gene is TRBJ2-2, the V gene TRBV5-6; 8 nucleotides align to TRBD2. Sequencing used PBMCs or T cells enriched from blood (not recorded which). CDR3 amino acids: CASSISGDANTGELFF. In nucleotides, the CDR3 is TGTGCCAGCAGCATTAGCGGGGACGCGAACACCGGGGAGCTGTTTTTT.